This TCR beta chain was sequenced during a study of cytotoxic CD8 clonotypes in ibrutinib-treated CLL. Data came from immunoSEQ multiplex PCR; TCRdb stores just in-frame clones and leaves some out. The profile covers a few hundred thousand clones, with under 70% appearing a single time and 6% to 6.5% taken by the ten largest. This CDR3 is built from 12 residues. The V gene's germline CDR1 is SGHRS and CDR2 YFSETQ. V was cut by 4 bases and J by 4 bases, with 7 bases left in between. This receptor was taken from a human donor with chronic lymphocytic leukemia. V gene TRBV5-1 combines with J gene TRBJ2-3, with no clear D. The sample consisted of PBMCs, taken after 36 months of ibrutinib treatment. The CDR3 here is CASSQLADTQYF. CDR3 nucleotides: TGCGCCAGCAGCCAATTAGCAGATACGCAGTATTTT.